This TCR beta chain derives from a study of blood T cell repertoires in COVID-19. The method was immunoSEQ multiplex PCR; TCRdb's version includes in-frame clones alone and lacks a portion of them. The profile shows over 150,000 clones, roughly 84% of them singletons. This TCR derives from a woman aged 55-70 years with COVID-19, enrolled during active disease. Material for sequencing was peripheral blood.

The chain's CDR3 is CASSYTTGYGTEAFF. CDR3 DNA: TGTGCCAGCAGCTATACAACCGGCTACGGGACTGAAGCTTTCTTT. The gene calls are TRBV3-1 (or the pseudogene TRBV3-2) and TRBJ1-1; D is uncertain. This CDR3 spans 15 amino acids. Germline V gives CDR1 LGHDT, CDR2 YNNKEL (reference sequence). The V gene lost 5 bases and the J gene lost 5 bases, with 18 bases spanning the gap.